The 9 T cell receptor beta chains in this list originate from one sample, sequenced in a study of identical twins. TCRdb passed the 5' RACE reads through MiXCR, listing each CDR3 protein once. Here the sample spans 200,000 to 250,000 distinct CDR3 sequences, roughly a tenth being singletons. Sequencing was done on a sample of memory T cells sorted from blood. These receptors came from a man in his forties or fifties in good health.

This clonotype was counted between two and nine times. This may come from a read error, since a much larger clone is one base off. The chain has TRBV5-1 and TRBJ2-1; the match to TRBD1 covers 7 bases. CDR1 SGHRS and CDR2 YFSETQ come from the germline V gene. The length of the CDR3 is 15 residues. DNA for the CDR3: TGCGCCAGCAGCTCTACCGGGACAGTCAACAATGAGGAGTTCTTC. It codes for CASSSTGTVNNEEFF.

This clonotype was seen ten or more times. The J gene is TRBJ2-3, the V gene TRBV12-3 or TRBV12-4, with 8 bases identical to TRBD1. The J segment lost 5 bases and the V segment lost 6 bases, leaving 10 bases of the junction unmatched. CDR3 length: 15 amino acids. The CDR3 is CASRGGQGEIDTQYF. For the CDR3, the DNA is TGTGCCAGCAGGGGAGGACAGGGAGAAATAGATACGCAGTATTTT.

This clonotype has a handful of counts. This sequence joins TRBV6-2 or TRBV6-3 and TRBJ1-5, with TRBD1 as a possible D gene (6 bases). The length of the CDR3 is 15 residues. V lost 0 bases to trimming and J lost 0 bases, with 6 bases between them. CDR1 and CDR2 (germline): MNHEY, SVGEGT. CDR3 coding DNA: TGTGCCAGCAGTTACTCGGGACATAGCAATCAGCCCCAGCATTTT. Protein product: CASSYSGHSNQPQHF.

This clonotype has at least ten counts. The V call is TRBV6-5, the J call TRBJ2-3; 11 bases are a match to TRBD2. This CDR3 contains 16 residues. The trim removed 2 bases at V and 5 bases at J, leaving 6 bases unmatched. CDR1 and CDR2 from the germline V gene are MNHEY and SVGAGI. The CDR3 coding sequence is TGTGCCAGCAGTTACACTATAGCGGGGGGGCAAGATACGCAGTATTTT. Its protein is CASSYTIAGGQDTQYF.

This clonotype was seen only a few times. The chain uses TRBV6-5 and TRBJ1-5; no reliable D call. The V and J ends lost 2 bases and 7 bases respectively, with 9 bases between them. The CDR3 runs 13 residues. CDR1 and CDR2 from the germline V gene are MNHEY and SVGAGI. The CDR3 loop reads CASSYSVGQPQHF. The CDR3 coding sequence is TGTGCCAGCAGTTACAGTGTCGGCCAGCCCCAGCATTTT.

This sequence joins TRBV12-3 or TRBV12-4 and TRBJ1-1; TRBD1 aligns across 7 bases. V dropped 1 base and J dropped 6; count of bases not matched to a gene: 8. CDR3 size: 15 residues. The CDR3 protein is CASSLGIQGGAEAFF. The CDR3 DNA sequence: TGTGCCAGCAGTTTAGGTATTCAGGGGGGCGCTGAAGCTTTCTTT.

The table lists this clonotype with a few counts. This chain uses TRBV7-9 with TRBJ2-5, with D perhaps TRBD1 or TRBD2 (6 bases each). Trimming removed 8 bases from V and 3 bases from J, with 13 bases in between. Looked up from germline, CDR1 is SEHNR and CDR2 is FQNEAQ (reference sequence). The CDR3 spans 13 residues. The CDR3 DNA reads TGTGCCAGCTCCTGGGGGGCCAAAGAGACCCAGTACTTC. This encodes CASSWGAKETQYF.

This clonotype was seen many times. V is TRBV6-2 or TRBV6-3 and J is TRBJ2-3; 10 positions match TRBD2. This CDR3 spans 15 amino acids. Germline CDR1 is MNHEY and CDR2 is SVGEGT. With V trimmed by 6 bases and J by 2 bases, 5 bases remained unmatched. CDR3 amino acids: CASSAGTSDTDTQYF. As DNA, the CDR3 is TGTGCCAGCAGCGCCGGGACTAGCGACACAGATACGCAGTATTTT.

In its sample, this clonotype was seen many times. This rearrangement joins TRBV20-1 to TRBJ1-5, with TRBD1 matching 8 bases. Germline CDR1 and CDR2: DFQATT and SNEGSKA (reference sequence). Unmatched junction bases numbered 3, after V lost 0 bases and J lost 5 bases. The CDR3 is 14 amino acids. The CDR3 is CSARERTGHQPQHF. The DNA for the CDR3 is TGCAGTGCTAGAGAGAGGACAGGGCATCAGCCCCAGCATTTT.